The clone carrying this T cell receptor (beta chain) was found many times. The antigen remains undetermined. The CDR3 has 14 amino acids. Trimming stripped 3 bases from V and 6 bases from J, with 15 bases between. CDR1 and CDR2 (germline): MDHEN, SYDVKM. This sample stems from a study of CD8 T cells in ankylosing spondylitis. Study-level results: Typical of ankylosing spondylitis blood, it appeared, was a TCR beta motif of under 10 highly homologous variants. In the blood and synovial fluid of reactive arthritis, some motif variants had been previously reported.

In TCRdb, the 5' RACE reads were re-called with MiXCR into one record per CDR3 protein. The sample lists about 160,000 distinct CDR3 sequences; about 18% were seen once. The chain carries TRBV28 and TRBJ2-7; D remains unclear. The sequence derives from a male donor with ankylosing spondylitis or in good health (not recorded which). Material: blood, either unsorted or a sorted T cell fraction (not recorded which). Here the CDR3 reads CASSFRPHSGEQYF. CDR3 DNA sequence: TGTGCCAGCAGTTTCCGACCACACTCCGGCGAGCAGTACTTC. Together with reference TRBV28 and TRBJ2-7, the CDR3 gives the full variable domain: DVKVTQSSRYLVKRTGEKVFLECVQDMDHENMFWYRQDPGLGLRLIYFSYDVKMKEKGDIPEGYSVSREKKERFSLILESASTNQTSMYLCASSFRPHSGEQYFGPGTRLTVT.